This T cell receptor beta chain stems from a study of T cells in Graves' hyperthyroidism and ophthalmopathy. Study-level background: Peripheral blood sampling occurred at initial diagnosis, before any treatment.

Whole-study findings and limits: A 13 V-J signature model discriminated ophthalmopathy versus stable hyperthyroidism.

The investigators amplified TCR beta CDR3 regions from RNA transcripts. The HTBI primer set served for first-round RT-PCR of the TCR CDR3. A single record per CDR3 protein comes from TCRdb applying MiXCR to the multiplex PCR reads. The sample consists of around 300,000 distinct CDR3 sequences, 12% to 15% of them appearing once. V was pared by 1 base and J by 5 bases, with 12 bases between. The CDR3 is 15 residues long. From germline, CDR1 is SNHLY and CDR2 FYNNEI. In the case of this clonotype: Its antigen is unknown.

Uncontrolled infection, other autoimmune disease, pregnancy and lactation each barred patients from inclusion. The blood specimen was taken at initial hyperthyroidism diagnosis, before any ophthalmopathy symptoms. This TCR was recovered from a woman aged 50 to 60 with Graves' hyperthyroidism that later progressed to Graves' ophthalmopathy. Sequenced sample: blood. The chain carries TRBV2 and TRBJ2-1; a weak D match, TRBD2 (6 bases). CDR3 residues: CASSEVFWGDNEQFF. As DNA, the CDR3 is TGTGCCAGCAGTGAAGTTTTTTGGGGGGACAATGAGCAGTTCTTC.